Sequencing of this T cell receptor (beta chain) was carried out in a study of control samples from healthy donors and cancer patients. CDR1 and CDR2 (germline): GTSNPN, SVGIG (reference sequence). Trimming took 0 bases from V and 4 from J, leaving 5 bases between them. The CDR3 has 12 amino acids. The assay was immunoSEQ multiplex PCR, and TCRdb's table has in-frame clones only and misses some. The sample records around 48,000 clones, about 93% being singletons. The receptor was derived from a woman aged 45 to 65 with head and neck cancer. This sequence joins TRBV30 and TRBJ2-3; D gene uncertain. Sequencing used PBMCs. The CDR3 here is CAWSVQPDTQYF. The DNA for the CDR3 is TGTGCCTGGAGTGTACAGCCAGATACGCAGTATTTT.